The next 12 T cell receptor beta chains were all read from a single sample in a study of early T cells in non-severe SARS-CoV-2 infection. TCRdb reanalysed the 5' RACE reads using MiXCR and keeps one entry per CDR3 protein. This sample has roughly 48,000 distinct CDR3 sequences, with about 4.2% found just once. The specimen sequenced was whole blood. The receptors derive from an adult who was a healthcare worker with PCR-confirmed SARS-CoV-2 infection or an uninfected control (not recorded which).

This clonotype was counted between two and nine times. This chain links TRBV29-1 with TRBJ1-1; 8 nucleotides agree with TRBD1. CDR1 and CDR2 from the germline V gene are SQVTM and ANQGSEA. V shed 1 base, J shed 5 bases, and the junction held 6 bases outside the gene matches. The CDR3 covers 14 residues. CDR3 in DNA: TGCAGCGTTGAAGGGAGGACAGGGTTAACTGAAGCTTTCTTT. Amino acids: CSVEGRTGLTEAFF.

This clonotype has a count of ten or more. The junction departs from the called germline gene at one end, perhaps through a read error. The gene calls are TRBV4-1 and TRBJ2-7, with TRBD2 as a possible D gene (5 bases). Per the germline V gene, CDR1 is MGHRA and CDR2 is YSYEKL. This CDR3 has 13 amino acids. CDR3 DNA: TGTGCCAGCAGTTACGGGGTCTCCTACGAGCAGTACTTC. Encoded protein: CASSYGVSYEQYF.

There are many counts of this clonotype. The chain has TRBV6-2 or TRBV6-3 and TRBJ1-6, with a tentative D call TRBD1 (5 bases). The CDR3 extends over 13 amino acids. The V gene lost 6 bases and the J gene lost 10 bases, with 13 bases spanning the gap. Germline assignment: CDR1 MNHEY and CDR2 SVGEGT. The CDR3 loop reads CASRNGGRSPLHF. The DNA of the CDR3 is TGTGCCAGCAGAAACGGGGGACGATCACCCCTCCACTTT.

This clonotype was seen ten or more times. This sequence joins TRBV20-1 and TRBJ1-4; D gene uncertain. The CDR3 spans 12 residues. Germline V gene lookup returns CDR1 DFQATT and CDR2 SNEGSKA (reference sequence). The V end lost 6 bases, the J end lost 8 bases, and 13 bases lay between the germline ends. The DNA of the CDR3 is TGCAGTGCCCCCGCGGGAGGAGAAAAACTGTTTTTT. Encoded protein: CSAPAGGEKLFF.

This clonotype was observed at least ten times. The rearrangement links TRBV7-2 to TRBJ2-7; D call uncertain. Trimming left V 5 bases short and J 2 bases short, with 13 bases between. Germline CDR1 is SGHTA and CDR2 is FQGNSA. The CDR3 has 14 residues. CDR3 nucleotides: TGTGCCAGCAGCACAACCTCGGTAGCCTACGAGCAGTACTTC. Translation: CASSTTSVAYEQYF.

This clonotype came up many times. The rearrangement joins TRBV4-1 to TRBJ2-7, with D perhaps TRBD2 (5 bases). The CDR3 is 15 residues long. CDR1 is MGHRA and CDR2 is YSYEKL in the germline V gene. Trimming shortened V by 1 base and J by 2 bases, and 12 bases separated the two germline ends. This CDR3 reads CASSQAPADPYEQYF. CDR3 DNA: TGCGCCAGCAGCCAAGCTCCAGCGGACCCCTACGAGCAGTACTTC.

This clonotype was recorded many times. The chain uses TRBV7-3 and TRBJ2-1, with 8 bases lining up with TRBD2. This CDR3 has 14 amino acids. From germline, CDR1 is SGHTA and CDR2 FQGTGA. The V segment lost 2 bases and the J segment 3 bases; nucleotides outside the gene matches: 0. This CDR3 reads CASSLAGGYNEQFF. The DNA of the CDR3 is TGTGCCAGCAGCTTAGCGGGGGGCTACAATGAGCAGTTCTTC.

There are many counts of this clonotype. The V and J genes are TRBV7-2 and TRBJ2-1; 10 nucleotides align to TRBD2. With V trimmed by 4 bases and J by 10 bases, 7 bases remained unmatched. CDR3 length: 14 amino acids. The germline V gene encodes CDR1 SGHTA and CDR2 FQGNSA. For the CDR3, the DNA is TGTGCCAGCAGCTCTCTAGCGGGAGCGGGAGAGCAGTTCTTC. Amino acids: CASSSLAGAGEQFF.

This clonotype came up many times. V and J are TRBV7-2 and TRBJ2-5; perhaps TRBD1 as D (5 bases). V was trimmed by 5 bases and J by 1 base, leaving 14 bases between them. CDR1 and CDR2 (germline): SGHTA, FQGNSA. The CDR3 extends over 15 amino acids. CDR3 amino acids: CASSGMGQSQETQYF. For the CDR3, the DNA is TGTGCCAGCAGCGGGATGGGGCAGAGCCAAGAGACCCAGTACTTC. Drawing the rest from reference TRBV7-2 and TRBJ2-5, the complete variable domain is GAGVSQSPSNKVTEKGKDVELRCDPISGHTALYWYRQSLGQGLEFLIYFQGNSAPDKSGLPSDRFSAERTGGSVSTLTIQRTQQEDSAVYLCASSGMGQSQETQYFGPGTRLLVL.

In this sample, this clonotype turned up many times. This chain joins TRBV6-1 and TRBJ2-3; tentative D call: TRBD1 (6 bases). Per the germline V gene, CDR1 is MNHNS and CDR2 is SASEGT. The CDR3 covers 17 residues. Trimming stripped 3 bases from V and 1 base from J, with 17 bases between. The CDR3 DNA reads TGTGCCAGCAGTGAGATGGCAGGGGCGTCTGGCACAGATACGCAGTATTTT. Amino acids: CASSEMAGASGTDTQYF.

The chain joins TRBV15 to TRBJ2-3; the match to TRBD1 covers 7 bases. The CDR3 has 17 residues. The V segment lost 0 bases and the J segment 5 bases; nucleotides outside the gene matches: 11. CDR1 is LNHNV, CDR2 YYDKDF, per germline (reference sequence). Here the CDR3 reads CATSREKGRGRQDTQYF. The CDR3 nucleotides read TGTGCCACCAGCAGAGAAAAAGGAAGGGGGCGTCAAGATACGCAGTATTTT.

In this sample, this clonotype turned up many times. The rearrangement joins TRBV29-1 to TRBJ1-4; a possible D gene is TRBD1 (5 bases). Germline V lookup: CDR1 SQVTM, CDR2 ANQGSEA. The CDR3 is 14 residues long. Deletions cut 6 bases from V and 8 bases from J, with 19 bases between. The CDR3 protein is CSVFVLGAGEKLFF. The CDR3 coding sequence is TGCAGCGTCTTTGTGCTCGGGGCCGGGGAAAAACTGTTTTTT.